This T cell receptor (beta chain) was obtained from a study of T-cell memory formation after mild COVID-19. Amplification by 5'RACE using constant-segment primers produced TCR alpha and TCR beta cDNA libraries that carried sample barcodes and UMIs. TCRdb re-called the 5' RACE reads through MiXCR, storing one row per CDR3 protein. Of about 400,000 distinct CDR3 sequences detected, 20% to 25% appear once; the ten largest clones hold around 14%. For this clonotype: The antigen is undetermined.

Study-level points and caveats: Pre-infection memory harbored some responding clones, suggesting cross-reactive memory joined.

The ends were cut back, 7 bases at V and 8 bases at J, with 23 bases in the middle. The CDR3 sequence is 16 residues long. The chain joins TRBV23-1 to TRBJ1-4; D possibly corresponds to TRBD1 (5 bases). TRBV23-1 is placed among ORFs of uncertain function. The specimen sequenced was PBMCs or a T cell subset sorted from them (not recorded which). The receptor was derived from an adult woman who had mild COVID-19 (a few samples of this study predate the infection). Cell type and time point are not known. The DNA of the CDR3 is TGCGCCAGCAACGGAACAGGTCCACCACGCGTGGAAAAACTGTTTTTT. Translated, it gives CASNGTGPPRVEKLFF.